This paragraph covers one T cell receptor (beta chain) sequence. One end of the junction varies from germline; a read error may be responsible. This sample was included in a study of blood T cell repertoires in COVID-19. Background on the study: Both acute and convalescent COVID-19 samples were obtained from the United States, Italy and Spain. PBMCs, B-cell-depleted T cells, or T cells were the source of the cDNA or gDNA that made up the material.

The CDR3 consists of 15 residues. In the authors' workflow: Nucleated cell number was recorded as an estimate derived from reference gene primer amplification. Sequenced by immunoSEQ multiplex PCR; TCRdb stores in-frame clones only, minus some. The V and J calls and clone size are taken from that table; D and trimming were inferred from the DNA. The sample contains about 340,000 clones, approximately 82% of which appear only once. The material sequenced was peripheral blood. The chain has TRBV23-1 and TRBJ2-7; TRBD1 matches at 8 bases. TRBV23-1 is an ORF; its function is uncertain. This TCR was recovered from a man in his thirties or forties with active or convalescent COVID-19. The CDR3 sequence: CASSQSGTGSYVQYF. Written as DNA, the CDR3 is TGCGCCAGCAGTCAGTCCGGGACAGGTTCATACGTGCAGTACTTC.